This paragraph reports one T cell receptor beta chain. Antigen unknown. This specimen belongs to a study of cytomegalovirus exposure and HLA in healthy donors. Vbeta (60) and Jbeta (13) primers were used in the PCR. Profiled with immunoSEQ multiplex PCR; TCRdb holds only in-frame clones, not every one. The table has about 43,000 clones, approximately 81% seen once. Trimming removed 3 bases from V and 2 bases from J; junction bases left unmatched: 3. The CDR3 sequence is 16 residues long. CDR1 is KGHSH and CDR2 is LQKENI in the germline V gene. Study-wide results and caveats: Apparent HLA restriction characterized most CMV-associated TCR beta chains in a later analysis. Across all donors, roughly uniform sequencing depth was an assumption of the presence/absence analyses.

The sequencing sample was made of PBMCs. This sequence was found in a man between 50 and 59 years old in good health and CMV-seronegative. The chain couples TRBV18 to TRBJ2-1; 11 positions agree with TRBD1. CDR3 sequence reads: CASSPGGQGAYNEQFF. Written as DNA, the CDR3 is TGTGCCAGCTCACCCGGGGGACAGGGGGCCTACAATGAGCAGTTCTTC.